The 12 T cell receptor beta chains reported below all come from one sample, sequenced in a study of radiation and T cells in renal cell carcinoma. Time point: baseline pretreatment blood. Documented treatment: 15 Gy SBRT to primary tumor, nephrectomy 4 weeks later. Profiling relied on immunoSEQ multiplex PCR, and the TCRdb table lists in-frame clones only, not all of them. The repertoire includes 150,000 or so clones, around nine tenths of them detected once, and approximately 12% sits in the top ten. Sequencing was performed on blood, taken from a patient whose treatment included radiotherapy and nephrectomy. Receptor source: a woman between 50 and 59 years old with renal cell carcinoma.

The V call is TRBV19, the J call TRBJ2-7, with unresolved D. V was clipped by 3 bases and J by 3 bases, with 12 bases between them. CDR1 and CDR2 from the germline V gene are LNHDA and SQIVND (reference sequence). This CDR3 has 14 amino acids. The CDR3 spells CASSIEKFGYEQYF. The CDR3 region has the DNA TGTGCCAGTAGTATTGAGAAGTTTGGCTACGAGCAGTACTTC.

Written as DNA, the CDR3 is TGTGCCAGCAGCACCGGACAGGTTAACGGCAATGAGCAGTTCTTC. Translated, it gives CASSTGQVNGNEQFF. The chain links TRBV5-8 to TRBJ2-1, with 7 bases identical to TRBD1. The V gene end was trimmed by 4 bases and the J gene end by 6 bases; junction bases not matched to a gene: 10. The CDR3 is 15 residues long. Per germline, CDR1 SGHTS and CDR2 YDEGEE.

This clone was recorded only once. The rearrangement links TRBV5-1 to TRBJ2-7; 9 bases line up with TRBD1. The CDR3 is made up of 15 amino acids. Germline V gene lookup returns CDR1 SGHRS and CDR2 YFSETQ. J was trimmed by 5 bases and V by 6 bases; bases with no gene match: 12. CDR3 amino acids: CASTPSGTGYHEQYF. The CDR3, as DNA: TGCGCCAGCACGCCAAGCGGGACAGGGTACCACGAGCAGTACTTC. Together with reference TRBV5-1 and TRBJ2-7, the CDR3 gives the full variable domain: KAGVTQTPRYLIKTRGQQVTLSCSPISGHRSVSWYQQTPGQGLQFLFEYFSETQRNKGNFPGRFSGRQFSNSRSEMNVSTLELGDSALYLCASTPSGTGYHEQYFGPGTRLTVT.

The chain carries TRBV5-1 and TRBJ2-7; a weak D match, TRBD2 (6 bases). CDR3 length: 15 residues. Trimming shortened V by 0 bases and J by 5 bases, and 15 bases separated the two germline ends. Germline V gene sequence: CDR1 SGHRS, CDR2 YFSETQ. Here the CDR3 DNA reads TGCGCCAGCAGCTTGGAGGGACTGCAAACAAACGAGCAGTACTTC. Its translation is CASSLEGLQTNEQYF. The full variable domain, completed using reference TRBV5-1 and TRBJ2-7, is KAGVTQTPRYLIKTRGQQVTLSCSPISGHRSVSWYQQTPGQGLQFLFEYFSETQRNKGNFPGRFSGRQFSNSRSEMNVSTLELGDSALYLCASSLEGLQTNEQYFGPGTRLTVT.

V and J are TRBV6-1 and TRBJ1-4, with D maybe TRBD1 (6 bases). The V end was cut by 6 bases, the J end by 8 bases, with 19 bases between. This CDR3 has 15 amino acids. Germline CDR1 is MNHNS and CDR2 is SASEGT. The CDR3 sequence is CASSGAGEALEKLFF. CDR3 coding DNA: TGTGCCAGCAGCGGGGCAGGGGAGGCTTTAGAAAAACTGTTTTTT.

The table lists this clone with a count of one. This chain uses TRBV5-1 with TRBJ2-1, with D perhaps given as TRBD1 or TRBD2 (5 bases each). The CDR3 sequence is 13 residues long. The V and J ends lost 7 bases and 4 bases respectively, with 12 bases between them. CDR1 is SGHRS and CDR2 is YFSETQ in the germline V gene. The CDR3 region has the DNA TGCGCCAGCGGGGGACGTCTTTACAATGAGCAGTTCTTC. As protein: CASGGRLYNEQFF.

The chain employs TRBV20-1 and TRBJ2-3, with D perhaps TRBD1 or TRBD2 (5 bases each). V gave up 5 bases and J gave up 11 bases, with 14 bases separating them. The germline CDR1 and CDR2 sequences are DFQATT and SNEGSKA (reference sequence). The CDR3 covers 11 residues. In DNA, the CDR3 is TGCAGTGCTTCCCCCCGGGGCTGGCAGTATTTT. This encodes CSASPRGWQYF.

The chain links TRBV28 to TRBJ1-2; D call uncertain. The CDR3 runs to 17 residues. Germline loops: CDR1 MDHEN, CDR2 SYDVKM. Trimming took off 6 bases at V and 2 bases at J, with 22 bases between the two ends. CDR3 bases: TGTGCCAGCAGCAGTCCGGGAACGGTGGCCACAAACTATGGCTACACCTTC. This gives the protein CASSSPGTVATNYGYTF.

The rearrangement uses TRBV7-9 and TRBJ2-5; 12 positions agree with TRBD2. CDR1 SEHNR and CDR2 FQNEAQ come from the germline V gene (reference sequence). The ends lost 3 bases at V and 4 bases at J; junction bases unmatched: 3. The CDR3 runs 15 residues. CDR3 sequence reads: CASSFGLAGRETQYF. CDR3 nucleotide sequence: TGTGCCAGCAGCTTCGGACTAGCGGGGAGAGAGACCCAGTACTTC.

The chain is built from TRBV7-2 and TRBJ2-3; a weak D match, TRBD2 (6 bases). The germline V and J ends were trimmed by 5 bases and 0 bases, with 12 bases remaining between them. The length of the CDR3 is 15 residues. Germline-derived CDR1 and CDR2 are SGHTA and FQGNSA. This chain's CDR3 is CASSRDGTSTDTQYF. The DNA for the CDR3 is TGTGCCAGCAGCCGGGACGGGACTAGCACAGATACGCAGTATTTT.

The chain employs TRBV18 and TRBJ2-2, with D hard to call. Germline lookup yields CDR1 KGHSH and CDR2 LQKENI. The CDR3 extends over 12 amino acids. The V end was cut by 6 bases, the J end by 0 bases, with 2 bases between. The CDR3 DNA sequence: TGTGCCAGCTCGCCGAACACCGGGGAGCTGTTTTTT. Amino acid sequence: CASSPNTGELFF.

The V and J genes are TRBV6-1 and TRBJ2-7; tentatively, D is TRBD2 (6 bases). This CDR3 has 13 amino acids. Trimming stripped 7 bases from V and 7 bases from J, with 17 bases between. Looked up from germline, CDR1 is MNHNS and CDR2 is SASEGT. CDR3 region: CASTLDHGGEQYF. For the CDR3, the DNA is TGTGCCAGCACCCTCGACCACGGGGGAGAGCAGTACTTC.